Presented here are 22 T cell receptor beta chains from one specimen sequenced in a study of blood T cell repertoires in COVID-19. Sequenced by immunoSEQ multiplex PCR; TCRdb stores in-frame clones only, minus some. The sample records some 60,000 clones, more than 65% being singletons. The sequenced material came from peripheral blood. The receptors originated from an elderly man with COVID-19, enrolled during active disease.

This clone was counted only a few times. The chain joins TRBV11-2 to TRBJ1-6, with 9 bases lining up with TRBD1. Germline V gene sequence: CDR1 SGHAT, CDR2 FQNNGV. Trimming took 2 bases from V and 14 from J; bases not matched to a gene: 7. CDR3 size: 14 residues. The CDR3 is CASSLTDRGLTLHF. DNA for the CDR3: TGTGCCAGCAGCTTAACGGACAGGGGTCTAACCCTCCACTTT.

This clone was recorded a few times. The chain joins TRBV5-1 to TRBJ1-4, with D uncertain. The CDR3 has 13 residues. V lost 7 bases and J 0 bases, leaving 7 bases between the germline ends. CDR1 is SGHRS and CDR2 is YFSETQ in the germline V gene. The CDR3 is CASGGTTNEKLFF. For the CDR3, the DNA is TGCGCCAGCGGAGGCACAACTAATGAAAAACTGTTTTTT.

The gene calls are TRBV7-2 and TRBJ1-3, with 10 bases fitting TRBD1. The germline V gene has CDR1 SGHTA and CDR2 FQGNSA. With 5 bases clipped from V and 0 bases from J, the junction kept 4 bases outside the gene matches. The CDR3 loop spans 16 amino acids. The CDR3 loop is CASSRDRGTSGNTIYF. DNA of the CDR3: TGTGCCAGCAGCAGGGACAGGGGTACCTCTGGAAACACCATATATTTT.

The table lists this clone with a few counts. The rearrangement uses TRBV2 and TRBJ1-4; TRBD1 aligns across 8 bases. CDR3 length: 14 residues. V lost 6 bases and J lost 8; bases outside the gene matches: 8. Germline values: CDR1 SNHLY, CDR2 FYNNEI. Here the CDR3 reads CASRDRTGNEKLFF. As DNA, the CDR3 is TGTGCCAGCAGAGACCGGACAGGGAACGAAAAACTGTTTTTT.

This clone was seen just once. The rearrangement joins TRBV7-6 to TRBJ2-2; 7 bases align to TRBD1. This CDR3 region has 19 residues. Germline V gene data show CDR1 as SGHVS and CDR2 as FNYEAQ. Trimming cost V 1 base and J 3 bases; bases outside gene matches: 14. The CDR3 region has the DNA TGTGCCAGCAGCTTAGTTTTGGGGGCACAGGGACAGCACACCGGGGAGCTGTTTTTT. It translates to CASSLVLGAQGQHTGELFF.

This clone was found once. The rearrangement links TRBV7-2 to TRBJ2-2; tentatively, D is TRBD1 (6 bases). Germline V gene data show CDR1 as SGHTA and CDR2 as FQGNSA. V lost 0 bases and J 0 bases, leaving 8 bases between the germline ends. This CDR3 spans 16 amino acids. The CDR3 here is CASSLAGGSNTGELFF. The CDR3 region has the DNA TGTGCCAGCAGCTTAGCTGGGGGCTCGAACACCGGGGAGCTGTTTTTT.

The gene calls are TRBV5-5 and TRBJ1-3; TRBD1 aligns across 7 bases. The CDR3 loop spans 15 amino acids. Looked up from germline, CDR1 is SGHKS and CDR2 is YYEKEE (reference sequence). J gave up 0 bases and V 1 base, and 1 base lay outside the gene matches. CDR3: CASSLWDSSGNTIYF. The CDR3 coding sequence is TGTGCCAGCAGCTTGTGGGACAGCTCTGGAAACACCATATATTTT.

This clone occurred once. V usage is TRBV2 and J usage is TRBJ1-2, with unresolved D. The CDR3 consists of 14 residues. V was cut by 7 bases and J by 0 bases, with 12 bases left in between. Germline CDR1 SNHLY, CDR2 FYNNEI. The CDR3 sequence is CASMRVVSNYGYTF. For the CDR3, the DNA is TGTGCCAGCATGAGGGTGGTTTCTAACTATGGCTACACCTTC. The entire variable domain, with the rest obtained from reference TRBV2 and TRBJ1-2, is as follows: EPEVTQTPSHQVTQMGQEVILRCVPISNHLYFYWYRQILGQKVEFLVSFYNNEISEKSEIFDDQFSVERPDGSNFTLKIRSTKLEDSAMYFCASMRVVSNYGYTFGSGTRLTVV.

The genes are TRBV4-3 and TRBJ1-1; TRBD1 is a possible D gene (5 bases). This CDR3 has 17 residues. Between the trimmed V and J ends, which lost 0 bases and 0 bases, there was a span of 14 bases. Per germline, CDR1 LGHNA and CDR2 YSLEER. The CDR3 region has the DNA TGCGCCAGCAGCCAAGATCATAGGACACACATGAACACTGAAGCTTTCTTT. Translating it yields CASSQDHRTHMNTEAFF.

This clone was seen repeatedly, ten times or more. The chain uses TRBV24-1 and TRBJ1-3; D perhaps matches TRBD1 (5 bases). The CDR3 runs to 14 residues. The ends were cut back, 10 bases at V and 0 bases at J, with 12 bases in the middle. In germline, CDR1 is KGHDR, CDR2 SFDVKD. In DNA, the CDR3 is TGTGCCACACAGGCATCACACTCTGGAAACACCATATATTTT. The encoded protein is CATQASHSGNTIYF.

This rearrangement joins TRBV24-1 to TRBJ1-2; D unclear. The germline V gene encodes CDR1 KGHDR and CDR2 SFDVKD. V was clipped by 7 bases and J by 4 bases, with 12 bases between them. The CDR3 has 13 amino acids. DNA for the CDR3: TGTGCCACCAGCCAGTCAGGAACCTATGGCTACACCTTC. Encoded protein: CATSQSGTYGYTF.

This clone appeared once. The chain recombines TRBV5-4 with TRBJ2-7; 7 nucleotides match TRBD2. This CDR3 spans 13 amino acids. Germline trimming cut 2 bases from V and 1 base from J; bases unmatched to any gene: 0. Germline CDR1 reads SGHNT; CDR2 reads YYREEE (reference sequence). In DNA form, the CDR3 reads TGTGCCAGCAGCTTAGCGGGGTCCTACGAGCAGTACTTC. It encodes CASSLAGSYEQYF.

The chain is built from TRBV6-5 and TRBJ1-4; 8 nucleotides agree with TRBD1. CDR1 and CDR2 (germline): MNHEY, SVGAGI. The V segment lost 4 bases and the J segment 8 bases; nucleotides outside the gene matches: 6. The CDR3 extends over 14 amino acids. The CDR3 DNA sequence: TGTGCCAGCAGTTCCCGGACAGGGTTCGAAAAACTGTTTTTT. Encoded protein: CASSSRTGFEKLFF.

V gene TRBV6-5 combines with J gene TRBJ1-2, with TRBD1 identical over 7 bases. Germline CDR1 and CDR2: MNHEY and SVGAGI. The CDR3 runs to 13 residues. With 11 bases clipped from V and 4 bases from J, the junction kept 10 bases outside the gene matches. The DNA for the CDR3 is TGTGCCGCCGCTTACAGGGGTGGCTATGGCTACACCTTC. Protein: CAAAYRGGYGYTF.

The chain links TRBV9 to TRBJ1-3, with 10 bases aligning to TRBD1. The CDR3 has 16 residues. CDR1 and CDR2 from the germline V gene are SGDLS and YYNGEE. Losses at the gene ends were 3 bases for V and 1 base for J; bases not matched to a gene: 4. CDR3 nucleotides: TGTGCCAGCAGCGGACAGGGGGCCCCATCTGGAAACACCATATATTTT. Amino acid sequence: CASSGQGAPSGNTIYF.

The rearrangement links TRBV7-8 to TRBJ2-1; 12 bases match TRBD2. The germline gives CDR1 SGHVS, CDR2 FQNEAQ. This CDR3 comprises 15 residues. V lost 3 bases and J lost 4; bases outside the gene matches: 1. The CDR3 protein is CASSFGLAGYNEQFF. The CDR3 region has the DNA TGTGCCAGCAGCTTCGGACTAGCGGGGTACAATGAGCAGTTCTTC.

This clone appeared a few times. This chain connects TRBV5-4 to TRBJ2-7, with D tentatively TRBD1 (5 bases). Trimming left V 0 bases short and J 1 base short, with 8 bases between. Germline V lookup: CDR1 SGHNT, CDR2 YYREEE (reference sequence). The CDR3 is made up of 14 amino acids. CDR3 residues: CASSLADTSYEQYF. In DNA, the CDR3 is TGTGCCAGCAGCTTGGCGGACACATCCTACGAGCAGTACTTC.

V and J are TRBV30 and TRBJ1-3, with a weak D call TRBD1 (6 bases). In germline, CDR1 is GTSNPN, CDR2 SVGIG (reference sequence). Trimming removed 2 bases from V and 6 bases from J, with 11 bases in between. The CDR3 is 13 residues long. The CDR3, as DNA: TGTGCCTGGAGTCCAGGGGCCAAAAACACCATATATTTT. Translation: CAWSPGAKNTIYF.

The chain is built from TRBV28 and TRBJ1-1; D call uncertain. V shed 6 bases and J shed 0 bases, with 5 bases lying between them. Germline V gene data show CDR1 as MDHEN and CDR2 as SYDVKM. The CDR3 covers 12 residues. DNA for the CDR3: TGTGCCAGCAGAATCATGAACACTGAAGCTTTCTTT. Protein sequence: CASRIMNTEAFF.

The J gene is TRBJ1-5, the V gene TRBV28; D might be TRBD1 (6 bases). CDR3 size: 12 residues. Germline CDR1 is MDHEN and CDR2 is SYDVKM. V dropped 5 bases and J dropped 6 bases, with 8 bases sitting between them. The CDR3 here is CASSLRGQPQHF. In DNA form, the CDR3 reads TGTGCCAGCAGTCTCAGGGGTCAGCCCCAGCATTTT.

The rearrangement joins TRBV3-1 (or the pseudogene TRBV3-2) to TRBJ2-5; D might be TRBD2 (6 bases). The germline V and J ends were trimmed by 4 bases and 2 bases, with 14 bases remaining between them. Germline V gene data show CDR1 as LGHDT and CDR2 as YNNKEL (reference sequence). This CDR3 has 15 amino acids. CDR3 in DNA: TGTGCCAGCAGCCCCACCCGGGACTTTCAAGAGACCCAGTACTTC. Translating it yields CASSPTRDFQETQYF.

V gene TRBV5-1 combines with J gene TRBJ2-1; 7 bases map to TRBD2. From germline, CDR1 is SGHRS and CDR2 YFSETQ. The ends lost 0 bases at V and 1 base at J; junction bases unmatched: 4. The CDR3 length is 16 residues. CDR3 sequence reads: CASSLGGGSSYNEQFF. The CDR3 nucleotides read TGCGCCAGCAGCTTGGGGGGCGGGAGTTCCTACAATGAGCAGTTCTTC.